What follows are 5 T cell receptor beta chains derived from one specimen sequenced in a study of T-cell memory formation after mild COVID-19. TCRdb recomputed calls from the 5' RACE reads with MiXCR, one row per CDR3 protein. Found here are 150,000 to 200,000 distinct CDR3 sequences, less than 40% of them singletons; the top ten hold around 12%. What was sequenced was PBMCs or a T cell subset sorted from them (not recorded which). The receptors here all came from an adult woman who had mild COVID-19 (a few samples of this study predate the infection). Cell type and time point are not known.

This clonotype was detected only a few times. This sequence joins TRBV11-3 and TRBJ2-1, with TRBD2 matching 16 bases. Germline CDR1 and CDR2: SGHNT and YENEEA. The CDR3 has 17 amino acids. V lost 8 bases to trimming and J lost 5 bases; unmatched junction nucleotides: 9. The CDR3 DNA follows: TGTGCCAGCGGACCGGGACTAGCGGGAGGGCCACACAATGAGCAGTTCTTC. Its protein is CASGPGLAGGPHNEQFF.

This chain joins TRBV6-5 and TRBJ1-1; no reliable D call. V shed 2 bases and J shed 6 bases, with 10 bases lying between them. The CDR3 contains 13 residues. The germline gives CDR1 MNHEY, CDR2 SVGAGI. The CDR3 region is CASSYPHRSEAFF. In nucleotides, the CDR3 is TGTGCCAGCAGTTACCCGCACAGATCTGAAGCTTTCTTT.

CDR3 region: CASSLRRHYEQYF. The CDR3, as DNA: TGTGCCAGCAGCTTAAGGCGTCACTACGAGCAGTACTTC. This rearrangement joins TRBV7-2 to TRBJ2-7; D gene ambiguous. The CDR3 has 13 residues. Deletions cut 2 bases from V and 3 bases from J, with 8 bases between. Germline CDR1 SGHTA, CDR2 FQGNSA.

This clonotype appeared a few times. V is TRBV30 and J is TRBJ2-2, with D perhaps matching TRBD1 or TRBD2 (5 bases each). The V end was cut by 0 bases, the J end by 0 bases, with 8 bases between. The CDR3 covers 15 residues. Germline V gene sequence: CDR1 GTSNPN, CDR2 SVGIG (reference sequence). The CDR3: CAWSVGETNTGELFF. Written as DNA, the CDR3 is TGTGCCTGGAGTGTAGGGGAGACGAACACCGGGGAGCTGTTTTTT.

J is TRBJ2-7 and V is TRBV6-2 or TRBV6-3; either TRBD1 or TRBD2 may fit D (5 bases each). The CDR3 covers 15 residues. V shed 6 bases and J shed 6 bases, with 21 bases lying between them. Germline V CDR1 and CDR2: MNHEY, SVGEGT. CDR3 sequence reads: CASRSSGTHLGEQYF. DNA of the CDR3: TGTGCCAGCAGATCGTCAGGGACCCACCTTGGCGAGCAGTACTTC.